Below are 13 T cell receptor beta chains sequenced from a single sample in a study of early T cells in non-severe SARS-CoV-2 infection. TCRdb re-analysed the 5' RACE reads in MiXCR, keeping a single row per CDR3 protein. The sample carries roughly 75,000 distinct CDR3 sequences, around 9.9% recorded once. Sequencing used whole blood. These receptors were collected from an adult who was a healthcare worker with PCR-confirmed SARS-CoV-2 infection or an uninfected control (not recorded which).

This sequence joins TRBV4-1 and TRBJ2-6, with 7 positions matching TRBD1. The germline CDR1 and CDR2 sequences are MGHRA and YSYEKL. This CDR3 has 16 amino acids. With 3 bases clipped from V and 4 bases from J, the junction kept 6 bases outside the gene matches. CDR3 in DNA: TGCGCCAGCAGCCATGACAGGGCACCCGGGGCCAACGTCCTGACTTTC. Translated, it gives CASSHDRAPGANVLTF.

The gene calls are TRBV30 and TRBJ2-7, with TRBD1 matching 7 bases. J was trimmed by 7 bases and V by 3 bases; bases with no gene match: 9. This CDR3 region has 13 residues. Germline V gene lookup returns CDR1 GTSNPN and CDR2 SVGIG (reference sequence). DNA of the CDR3: TGTGCCTGGAGCCCCGACAGGGTGGGGGAGCAGTACTTC. This translates into CAWSPDRVGEQYF.

Remarks on this clonotype: The junction and the germline gene differ at one end; a read error may be behind it. The V gene is TRBV10-3, the J gene TRBJ1-1; possible D gene TRBD1, 5 bases. The CDR3 length is 13 residues. Looked up from germline, CDR1 is ENHRY and CDR2 is SYGVKD. CDR3 nucleotide sequence: TGTGCCATCAGTCCCATGGGGCAGGGTGAAGTTTTCTTT. Its protein is CAISPMGQGEVFF.

CDR3 region: CASTQEDRVGETQYF. The CDR3 bases are TGTGCCAGCACCCAGGAGGACAGGGTAGGGGAGACCCAGTACTTC. The rearrangement links TRBV9 to TRBJ2-5; 8 bases map to TRBD1. The V gene's germline CDR1 is SGDLS and CDR2 YYNGEE. This CDR3 has 15 residues. J gave up 5 bases and V 6 bases, and 12 bases lay outside the gene matches.

In its sample, this clonotype was seen a few times. The V gene is TRBV25-1, the J gene TRBJ1-6; D call uncertain. V lost 5 bases and J 1 base, leaving 15 bases between the germline ends. The germline CDR1 and CDR2 sequences are MGHDK and SYGVNS. The CDR3 loop spans 17 amino acids. The CDR3 region has the DNA TGTGCCAGCAGTAGTCATACGGACCCGTCCTATAATTCACCCCTCCACTTT. This encodes CASSSHTDPSYNSPLHF.

This clonotype came up a few times. A much larger clonotype is one base distant, so this may be a read error. The chain links TRBV13 to TRBJ1-6; the D is unclear. Trimming left V 3 bases short and J 8 bases short, with 32 bases between. The CDR3 has 21 residues. Germline V CDR1 and CDR2: PRHDT, FYEKMQ (reference sequence). The CDR3 spells CASSFEGWAAGHLLSDSPLHF. The CDR3 DNA follows: TGTGCCAGCAGCTTCGAGGGATGGGCCGCGGGCCATCTCCTTTCCGATTCACCCCTCCACTTT.

This clonotype was recorded many times. The V and J genes are TRBV3-1 and TRBJ1-4; D is ambiguous. This CDR3 contains 14 residues. Germline V CDR1 and CDR2: LGHDT, YNNKEL (reference sequence). The V end lost 4 bases, the J end lost 8 bases, and 14 bases lay between the germline ends. CDR3 sequence reads: CASSLSGRWEKLFF. The CDR3 region has the DNA TGTGCCAGCAGCCTCAGTGGTCGTTGGGAAAAACTGTTTTTT.

This clonotype was observed at least ten times. This sequence joins TRBV12-3 or TRBV12-4 and TRBJ1-6; a weak D match, TRBD1 (5 bases). The CDR3 length is 13 residues. Between the trimmed V and J ends, which lost 8 bases and 6 bases, there was a span of 11 bases. For the CDR3, the DNA is TGTGCCAGCCGGGACCTGACTAATTCACCCCTCCACTTT. Its translation: CASRDLTNSPLHF.

This clonotype showed up many times. The J gene is TRBJ2-6, the V gene TRBV20-1; D remains ambiguous. In germline, CDR1 is DFQATT, CDR2 SNEGSKA (reference sequence). V was clipped by 1 base and J by 2 bases, with 3 bases between them. The CDR3 consists of 13 residues. CDR3 loop: CSARGPGANVLTF. CDR3 bases: TGCAGTGCTAGAGGGCCTGGGGCCAACGTCCTGACTTTC.

The J gene is TRBJ2-7, the V gene TRBV5-4; D is perhaps TRBD2 (6 bases). CDR1 is SGHNT, CDR2 YYREEE, per germline (reference sequence). This CDR3 comprises 15 residues. V shed 0 bases and J shed 1 base, with 11 bases lying between them. The CDR3 protein is CASSLELEGSYEQYF. CDR3 in DNA: TGTGCCAGCAGCTTGGAATTGGAGGGTTCCTACGAGCAGTACTTC. Looking up the rest from reference TRBV5-4 and TRBJ2-7 gives the full variable domain: ETGVTQSPTHLIKTRGQQVTLRCSSQSGHNTVSWYQQALGQGPQFIFQYYREEENGRGNFPPRFSGLQFPNYSSELNVNALELDDSALYLCASSLELEGSYEQYFGPGTRLTVT.

This clonotype was detected ten times or more. This rearrangement joins TRBV3-1 to TRBJ1-1; D remains ambiguous. The CDR3 sequence is 14 residues long. V lost 1 base to trimming and J lost 1 base, with 7 bases between them. CDR1 and CDR2 (germline): LGHDT, YNNKEL (reference sequence). This CDR3 is CASSQAGGNTEAFF. Written as DNA, the CDR3 is TGTGCCAGCAGCCAAGCGGGCGGGAACACTGAAGCTTTCTTT.

The sample holds many counts of this clonotype. V is TRBV14 and J is TRBJ2-7; no clear D. This CDR3 comprises 13 residues. Deletions cut 2 bases from V and 5 bases from J, with 10 bases between. Germline CDR1 and CDR2: SGHDN and FVKESK. The CDR3 DNA is TGTGCCAGCAGCCAACGTACGATCCACGAGCAGTACTTC. It is translated as CASSQRTIHEQYF.

This clonotype was observed at least ten times. V gene TRBV7-2 combines with J gene TRBJ2-1, with D perhaps matching TRBD1 or TRBD2 (5 bases each). The ends were cut back, 2 bases at V and 0 bases at J, with 11 bases in the middle. CDR1 SGHTA and CDR2 FQGNSA come from the germline V gene. CDR3 length equals 16 residues. The CDR3 DNA is TGTGCCAGCAGCTTAATGGGGACGAGCTCCTACAATGAGCAGTTCTTC. It is translated as CASSLMGTSSYNEQFF.